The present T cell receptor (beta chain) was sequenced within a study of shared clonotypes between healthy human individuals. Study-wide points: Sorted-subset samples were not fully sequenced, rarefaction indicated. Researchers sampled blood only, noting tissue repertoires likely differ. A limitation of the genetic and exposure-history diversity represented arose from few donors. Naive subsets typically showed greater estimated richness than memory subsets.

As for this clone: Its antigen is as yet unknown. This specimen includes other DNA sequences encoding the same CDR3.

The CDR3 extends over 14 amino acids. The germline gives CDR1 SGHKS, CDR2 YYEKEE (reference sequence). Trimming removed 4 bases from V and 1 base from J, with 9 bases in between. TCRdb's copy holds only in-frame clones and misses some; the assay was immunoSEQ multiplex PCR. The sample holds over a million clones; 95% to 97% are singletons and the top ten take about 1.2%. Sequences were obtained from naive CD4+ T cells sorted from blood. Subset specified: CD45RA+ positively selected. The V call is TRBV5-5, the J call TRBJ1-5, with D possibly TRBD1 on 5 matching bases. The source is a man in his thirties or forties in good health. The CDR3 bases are TGTGCCAGCAGCCTGAGGGGAAGCAATCAGCCCCAGCATTTT. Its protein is CASSLRGSNQPQHF.